This T cell receptor (beta chain) was recovered during a study of blood T cell repertoires in COVID-19. Libraries were prepared by immunoSEQ multiplex PCR; TCRdb keeps only in-frame clonotypes and omits some of them. The data contain more than 200,000 clones, around 89% of them singletons. The V gene lost 11 bases and the J gene lost 6 bases, with 15 bases spanning the gap. In germline, CDR1 is MDHEN, CDR2 SYDVKM. The length of the CDR3 is 12 residues. This sequence joins TRBV28 and TRBJ2-3, with D perhaps matching TRBD2 (6 bases). The sequenced sample was PBMCs or T cells enriched from blood (not recorded which). The clonotype was recovered from a woman aged 30 to 39 who had recovered from COVID-19. The CDR3, as DNA: TGTGCCTCGATGGAGCGGGCCGATACGCAGTATTTT. Amino acid sequence: CASMERADTQYF.